The 5 T cell receptor beta chains below come from one sample, sequenced in a study of Ad26.COV2.S vaccination and SARS-CoV-2 variants. Specified treatment: some 19 received Ad26.COV2.S at low or high dose, single or two shots; roughly 5 received placebo; per-sample allocation not given. Sampling occurred on day 63 after the first vaccine or placebo injection. The data were produced by immunoSEQ multiplex PCR, yet TCRdb's version contains in-frame clones alone and is incomplete. The sample lists about 350,000 clones; roughly 91% were seen once. Sequences were derived from peripheral blood, sampled in a trial of Ad26.COV2.S vaccine versus placebo. The receptors here all came from a person between 18 and 60 years old who received the Ad26.COV2.S COVID-19 vaccine or a placebo.

The chain is built from TRBV9 and TRBJ2-3; tentatively, D is TRBD1 (7 bases). This CDR3 contains 16 residues. Germline V gene data show CDR1 as SGDLS and CDR2 as YYNGEE. Trimming stripped 0 bases from V and 3 bases from J, with 14 bases between. The CDR3 DNA sequence: TGTGCCAGCAGCGTAGGGAGGGGGCGCGTGACAGATACGCAGTATTTT. Encoded protein: CASSVGRGRVTDTQYF.

The J gene is TRBJ1-2, the V gene TRBV19; 7 positions agree with TRBD1. Germline V gene sequence: CDR1 LNHDA, CDR2 SQIVND (reference sequence). This CDR3 is built from 19 residues. Germline trimming cut 0 bases from V and 4 bases from J; bases unmatched to any gene: 17. The DNA for the CDR3 is TGTGCCAGTAGTATAGAAGCCCTTCCCAGACAGGGTGGAATCTATGGCTACACCTTC. Translated, it gives CASSIEALPRQGGIYGYTF. The full variable domain, in which reference TRBV19 and TRBJ1-2 provide the parts outside the CDR3, is DGGITQSPKYLFRKEGQNVTLSCEQNLNHDAMYWYRQDPGQGLRLIYYSQIVNDFQKGDIAEGYSVSREKKESFPLTVTSAQKNPTAFYLCASSIEALPRQGGIYGYTFGSGTRLTVV.

The chain is built from TRBV6-1 and TRBJ2-1; TRBD2 matches at 10 bases. V trimming: 1 base; J trimming: 10 bases; junction bases outside the gene matches: 7. This CDR3 region has 15 residues. Germline CDR1 MNHNS, CDR2 SASEGT. The CDR3 bases are TGTGCCAGCAGTGAAGGCTGGAGCGGGGGGGGCGAGCAGTTCTTC. This translates into CASSEGWSGGGEQFF.

The rearrangement joins TRBV3-1 (or the pseudogene TRBV3-2) to TRBJ2-7; 10 nucleotides align to TRBD1. There are 15 residues in the CDR3. Unmatched junction bases numbered 2, after V lost 0 bases and J lost 3 bases. Germline V CDR1 and CDR2: LGHDT, YNNKEL (reference sequence). The CDR3 coding sequence is TGTGCCAGCAGCCAAGATGGGACAGGGGACTACGAGCAGTACTTC. Translated: CASSQDGTGDYEQYF.

The chain is built from TRBV6-5 and TRBJ2-1; no reliable D call. Trimming pared 8 bases from V and 0 bases from J, leaving 8 bases between. Germline V gene lookup returns CDR1 MNHEY and CDR2 SVGAGI. CDR3 length: 13 residues. Written as DNA, the CDR3 is TGTGCCAGCGACACGAGCTCCTACAATGAGCAGTTCTTC. This translates into CASDTSSYNEQFF.